The 5 T cell receptor beta chains listed next were all sequenced from one sample in a study of blood T cells in healthy people across ages. Combining a sample-barcoded 5' primer with a J-beta primer mix, a second PCR ran for about 7 to 12 cycles. TCRdb re-called the 5' RACE reads with MiXCR, one entry per CDR3 protein. Among hundreds of thousands of distinct CDR3 sequences listed, around 52% were seen once. Sequencing was done on a sample of blood. Receptor source: a woman aged 80 or over in good health.

This clonotype was seen just once. The gene calls are TRBV24-1 and TRBJ2-7; maybe TRBD2 (6 bases). The CDR3 length is 16 residues. CDR1 and CDR2 (germline): KGHDR, SFDVKD. Deletions cut 4 bases from V and 2 bases from J, with 17 bases between. In nucleotides, the CDR3 is TGTGCCACCAGTGACCCCATGGGGGAGGATCCCTACGAGCAGTACTTC. Its translation is CATSDPMGEDPYEQYF.

This clonotype has only a few counts. This chain uses TRBV5-1 with TRBJ2-7; no clear D. Trimming cost V 3 bases and J 4 bases, with 11 bases left between them. The CDR3 is made up of 13 amino acids. Germline V gene sequence: CDR1 SGHRS, CDR2 YFSETQ. The CDR3 sequence is CASSCGKPYEQYF. CDR3 nucleotides: TGCGCCAGCAGCTGTGGAAAACCGTACGAGCAGTACTTC.

The chain employs TRBV4-1 and TRBJ2-2; D gene ambiguous. V lost 6 bases to trimming and J lost 0 bases, with 17 bases between them. Per the germline V gene, CDR1 is MGHRA and CDR2 is YSYEKL. This CDR3 contains 17 residues. In DNA form, the CDR3 reads TGCGCCAGCAGGACTTATGCCAGCGCCGCGAACACCGGGGAGCTGTTTTTT. This codes for CASRTYASAANTGELFF.

The chain recombines TRBV20-1 with TRBJ1-2; 7 nucleotides align to TRBD1. The V gene end was trimmed by 5 bases and the J gene end by 10 bases; junction bases not matched to a gene: 10. CDR1 is DFQATT and CDR2 is SNEGSKA in the germline V gene (reference sequence). CDR3 size: 12 residues. CDR3 DNA sequence: TGCAGTGCTCCCTCTCTAGGGACAGACTACACCTTC. Amino acids: CSAPSLGTDYTF.

The chain uses TRBV10-2 and TRBJ2-2; D gene ambiguous. CDR3 length: 16 residues. The V gene lost 7 bases and the J gene lost 2 bases, with 17 bases spanning the gap. Germline CDR1 and CDR2: WSHSY and SAAADI. CDR3 sequence (DNA): TGCGCCAGCACGGTGGCCCCGGGCAGAAACACCGGGGAGCTGTTTTTT. Translation: CASTVAPGRNTGELFF.